This entry concerns a single T cell receptor (beta chain). Its antigen is not known. PCR amplification relied on 60 Vbeta primers (plus 13 Jbeta primers). Sequencing used immunoSEQ multiplex PCR; TCRdb keeps in-frame clones, though not all of them. The sample contains 70,000 to 90,000 clones, roughly 77% of which appear only once. V was cut by 0 bases and J by 4 bases, with 13 bases left in between. The germline V gene has CDR1 SGHRS and CDR2 YFSETQ. The CDR3 is 15 residues long. This entry belongs to a study of cytomegalovirus exposure and HLA in healthy donors. Study in general: Unique TCRs numbering approximately 80 million, obtained from HLA-typed donors, made up an early data release. Points from the study as a whole: Most of the TCR beta V segments (in an earlier analysis) were productive either about 87% or about 30% of the time. A missense variant in DCLRE1C was later tied to TCR beta V- and J-gene trimming.

Sequences were obtained from PBMCs. The rearrangement links TRBV5-1 to TRBJ1-1; a weak D match, TRBD1 (6 bases). This TCR derives from a man in his 60s in good health and CMV-seronegative. The CDR3 bases are TGCGCCAGCAGCTTGGTAGGGGGTTCGGGCACTGAAGCTTTCTTT. It translates to CASSLVGGSGTEAFF. Combining the CDR3 with reference TRBV5-1 and TRBJ1-1 gives the whole variable domain KAGVTQTPRYLIKTRGQQVTLSCSPISGHRSVSWYQQTPGQGLQFLFEYFSETQRNKGNFPGRFSGRQFSNSRSEMNVSTLELGDSALYLCASSLVGGSGTEAFFGQGTRLTVV.